This T cell receptor (beta chain) was observed in a study of CD4 T cells in relation to SARS-CoV-2 and coronaviruses. The study's findings and limits: Each donor contributed either pre-pandemic or post-infection samples, not both. The assay detects memory recall responses, not culture-primed primary responses.

Naive and memory CD4+ T cell DNA was deep-sequenced without culture. The protocol was immunoSEQ multiplex PCR, while the TCRdb copy is restricted to in-frame clones and leaves out a portion. The sample holds about 59,000 clones, 75% to 90% seen once. The germline V gene encodes CDR1 KGHSH and CDR2 LQKENI. The CDR3 sequence is 14 residues long. Between the trimmed V and J ends, which lost 6 bases and 0 bases, there was a span of 9 bases. Before the COVID-19 pandemic, during about 2010-2018, CD4+ T cells were taken from unexposed donors. Cryopreserved PBMCs were CD4-enriched, then split into naive and memory cells. Notes on this clone: Its target is unknown.

The chain uses TRBV18 and TRBJ1-5; D is perhaps TRBD1 (5 bases). The clonotype was recovered from a human donor in good health. Source material: memory CD4+ T cells from PBMCs. DNA of the CDR3: TGTGCCAGCTCGAGACAGAATAGCAATCAGCCCCAGCATTTT. This gives the protein CASSRQNSNQPQHF.